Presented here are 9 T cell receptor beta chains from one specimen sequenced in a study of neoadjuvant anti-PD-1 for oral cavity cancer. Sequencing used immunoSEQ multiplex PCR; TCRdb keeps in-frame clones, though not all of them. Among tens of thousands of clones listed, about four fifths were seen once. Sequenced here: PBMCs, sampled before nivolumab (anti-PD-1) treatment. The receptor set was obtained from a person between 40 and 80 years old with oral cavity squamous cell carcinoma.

CDR3: CASSLAGPNRVVIRAFF. CDR3 bases: TGCGCCAGCAGCTTGGCGGGACCGAACAGGGTGGTGATCCGGGCTTTCTTT. The rearrangement joins TRBV5-1 to TRBJ1-1; D might be TRBD1 (6 bases). There are 17 residues in the CDR3. CDR1 SGHRS and CDR2 YFSETQ come from the germline V gene. The ends were cut back, 0 bases at V and 11 bases at J, with 26 bases in the middle.

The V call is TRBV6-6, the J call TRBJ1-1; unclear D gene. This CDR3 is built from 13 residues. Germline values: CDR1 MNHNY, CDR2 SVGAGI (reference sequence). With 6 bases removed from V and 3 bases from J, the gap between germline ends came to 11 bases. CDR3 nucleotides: TGTGCCAGCAGCCCCACCCCGGACACTGAAGCTTTCTTT. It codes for CASSPTPDTEAFF.

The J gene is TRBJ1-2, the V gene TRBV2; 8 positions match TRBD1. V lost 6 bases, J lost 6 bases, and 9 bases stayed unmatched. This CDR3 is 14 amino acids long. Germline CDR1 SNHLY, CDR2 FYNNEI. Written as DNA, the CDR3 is TGTGCCAGCAGCGCAATTGCAGGGGGCCATGGCTACACCTTC. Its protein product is CASSAIAGGHGYTF.

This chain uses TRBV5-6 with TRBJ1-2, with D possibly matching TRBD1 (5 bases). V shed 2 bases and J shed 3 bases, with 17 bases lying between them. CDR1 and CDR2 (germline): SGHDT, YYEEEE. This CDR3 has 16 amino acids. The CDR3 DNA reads TGTGCCAGCAGCTTTAGGACCAGGGAATCTTACTATGGCTACACCTTC. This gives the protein CASSFRTRESYYGYTF.

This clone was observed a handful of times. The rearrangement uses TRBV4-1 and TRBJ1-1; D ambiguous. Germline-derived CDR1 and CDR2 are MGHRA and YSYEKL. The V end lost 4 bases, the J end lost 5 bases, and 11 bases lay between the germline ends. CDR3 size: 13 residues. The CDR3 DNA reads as TGCGCCAGCAGCCCTATTTCGGAAACTGAAGCTTTCTTT. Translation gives CASSPISETEAFF.

CDR3 sequence reads: CASAQGGGYGYTF. In DNA form, the CDR3 reads TGTGCCAGCGCCCAGGGAGGGGGCTATGGCTACACCTTC. The chain recombines TRBV6-1 with TRBJ1-2, with TRBD1 as a possible D gene (6 bases). Germline V CDR1 and CDR2: MNHNS, SASEGT. V was pared by 8 bases and J by 4 bases, with 14 bases between. This CDR3 comprises 13 residues.

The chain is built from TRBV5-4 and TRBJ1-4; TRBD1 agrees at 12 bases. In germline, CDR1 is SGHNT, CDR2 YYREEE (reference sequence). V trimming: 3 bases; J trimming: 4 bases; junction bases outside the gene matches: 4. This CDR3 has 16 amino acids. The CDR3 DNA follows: TGTGCCAGCAGCTCGGGGACAGGGGGCTTTAATGAAAAACTGTTTTTT. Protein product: CASSSGTGGFNEKLFF.

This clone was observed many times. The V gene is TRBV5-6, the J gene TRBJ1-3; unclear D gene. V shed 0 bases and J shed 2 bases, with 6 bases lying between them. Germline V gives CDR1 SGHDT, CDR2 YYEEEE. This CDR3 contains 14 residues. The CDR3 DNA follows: TGTGCCAGCAGCTTGGGAGTGACTGGAAACACCATATATTTT. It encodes CASSLGVTGNTIYF.

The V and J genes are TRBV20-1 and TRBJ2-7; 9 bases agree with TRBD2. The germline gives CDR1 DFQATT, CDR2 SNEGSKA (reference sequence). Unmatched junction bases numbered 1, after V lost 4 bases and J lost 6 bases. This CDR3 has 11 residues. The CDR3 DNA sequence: TGCAGTGCTATAGCGGGAGTCGAGCAGTACTTC. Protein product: CSAIAGVEQYF.